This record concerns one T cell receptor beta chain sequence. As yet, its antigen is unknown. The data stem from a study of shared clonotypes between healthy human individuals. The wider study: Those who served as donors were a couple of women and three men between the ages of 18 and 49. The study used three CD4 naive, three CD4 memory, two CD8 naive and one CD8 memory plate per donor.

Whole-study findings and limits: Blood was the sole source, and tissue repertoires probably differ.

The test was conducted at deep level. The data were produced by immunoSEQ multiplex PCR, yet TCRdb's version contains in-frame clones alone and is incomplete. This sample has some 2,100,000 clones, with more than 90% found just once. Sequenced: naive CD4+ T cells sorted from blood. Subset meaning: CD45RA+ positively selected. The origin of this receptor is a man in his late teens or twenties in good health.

In DNA, the CDR3 is TGTGCCAGCAGCCCGCACGGCCTGGGGGCTGGCTCTGGAAACACCATATATTTT. Its protein product is CASSPHGLGAGSGNTIYF. This rearrangement joins TRBV7-2 to TRBJ1-3; TRBD1 is a possible D gene (6 bases). V lost 5 bases, J lost 0 bases, and 20 bases lay in between. Germline CDR1 reads SGHTA; CDR2 reads FQGNSA. This CDR3 contains 18 residues.